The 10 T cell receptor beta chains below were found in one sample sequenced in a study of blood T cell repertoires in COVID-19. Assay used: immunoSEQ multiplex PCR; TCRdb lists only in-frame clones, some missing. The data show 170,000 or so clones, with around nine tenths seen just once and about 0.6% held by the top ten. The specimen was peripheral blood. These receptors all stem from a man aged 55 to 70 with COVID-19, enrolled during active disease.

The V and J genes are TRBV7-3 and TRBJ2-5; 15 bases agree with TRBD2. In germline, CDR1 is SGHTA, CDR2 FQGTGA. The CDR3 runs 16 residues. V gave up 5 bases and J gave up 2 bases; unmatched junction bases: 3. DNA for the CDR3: TGTGCCAGCAGCCTCGGGACTAGCGGGGGGCAAGAGACCCAGTACTTC. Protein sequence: CASSLGTSGGQETQYF.

The CDR3 bases are TGTGCCAGCAGCGGACTAGTACGAGAGACCCAGTACTTC. Protein product: CASSGLVRETQYF. This sequence joins TRBV28 and TRBJ2-5, with 7 positions matching TRBD2. The germline CDR1 and CDR2 sequences are MDHEN and SYDVKM. The V segment lost 6 bases and the J segment 4 bases; nucleotides outside the gene matches: 5. The CDR3 contains 13 residues.

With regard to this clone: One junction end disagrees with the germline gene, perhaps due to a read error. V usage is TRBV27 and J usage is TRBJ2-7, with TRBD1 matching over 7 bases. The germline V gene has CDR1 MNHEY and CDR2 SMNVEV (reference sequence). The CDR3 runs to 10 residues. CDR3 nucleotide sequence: TGCCCCGACAGGGTAAAGGGCCCGTACTTC. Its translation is CPDRVKGPYF.

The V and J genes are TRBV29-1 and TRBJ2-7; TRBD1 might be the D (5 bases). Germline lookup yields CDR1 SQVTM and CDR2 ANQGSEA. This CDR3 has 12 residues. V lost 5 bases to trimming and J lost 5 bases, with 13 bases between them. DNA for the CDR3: TGCAGCGTTTTTAGTCTAGGGGACGAGCAGTACTTC. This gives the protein CSVFSLGDEQYF.

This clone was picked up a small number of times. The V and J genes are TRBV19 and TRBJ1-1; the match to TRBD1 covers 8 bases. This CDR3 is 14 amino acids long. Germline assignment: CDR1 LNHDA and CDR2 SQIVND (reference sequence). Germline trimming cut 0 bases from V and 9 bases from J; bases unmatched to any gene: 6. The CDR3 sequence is CASSIDLTGGKAFF. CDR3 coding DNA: TGTGCCAGTAGTATAGACCTAACAGGGGGGAAAGCTTTCTTT.

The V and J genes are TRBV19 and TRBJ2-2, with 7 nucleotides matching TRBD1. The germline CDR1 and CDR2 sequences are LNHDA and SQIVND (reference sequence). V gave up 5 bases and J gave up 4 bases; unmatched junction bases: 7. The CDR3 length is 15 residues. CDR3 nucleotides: TGTGCCAGTAGTCACGGGACAGTTTCCACCGGGGAGCTGTTTTTT. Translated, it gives CASSHGTVSTGELFF.

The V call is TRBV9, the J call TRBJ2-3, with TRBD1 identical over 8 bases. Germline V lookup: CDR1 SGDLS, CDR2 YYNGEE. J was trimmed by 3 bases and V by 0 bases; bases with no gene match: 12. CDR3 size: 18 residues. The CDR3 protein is CASSVATSGTGSTDTQYF. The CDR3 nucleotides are TGTGCCAGCAGCGTAGCTACGAGTGGGACAGGTTCGACAGATACGCAGTATTTT.

The CDR3 reads CASRSNSGFANTGELFF. CDR3 bases: TGTGCCAGCAGATCTAATAGCGGGTTCGCGAACACCGGGGAGCTGTTTTTT. This rearrangement joins TRBV7-2 to TRBJ2-2; 7 bases line up with TRBD2. This CDR3 spans 17 amino acids. Per the germline V gene, CDR1 is SGHTA and CDR2 is FQGNSA. J was trimmed by 0 bases and V by 6 bases; bases with no gene match: 10. Full variable domain (outside the CDR3, taken from reference TRBV7-2 and TRBJ2-2): GAGVSQSPSNKVTEKGKDVELRCDPISGHTALYWYRQSLGQGLEFLIYFQGNSAPDKSGLPSDRFSAERTGGSVSTLTIQRTQQEDSAVYLCASRSNSGFANTGELFFGEGSRLTVL.

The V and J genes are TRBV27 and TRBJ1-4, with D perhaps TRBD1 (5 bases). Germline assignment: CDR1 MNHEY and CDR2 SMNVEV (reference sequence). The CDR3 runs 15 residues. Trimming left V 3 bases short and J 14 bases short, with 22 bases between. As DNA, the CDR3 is TGTGCCAGCAGTTTCCAGGCGTCCCAACGGGACTCTCTGTTTTTT. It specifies CASSFQASQRDSLFF.

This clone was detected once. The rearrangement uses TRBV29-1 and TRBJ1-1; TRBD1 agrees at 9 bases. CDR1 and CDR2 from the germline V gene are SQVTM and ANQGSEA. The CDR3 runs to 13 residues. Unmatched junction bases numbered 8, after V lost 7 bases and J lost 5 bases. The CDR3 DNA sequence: TGCAGCGCCAACAGGGGGCGAGGGACTGAAGCTTTCTTT. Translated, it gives CSANRGRGTEAFF.